This entry features one T cell receptor beta chain sequence. The source of the sample is a study of blood T cell repertoires in COVID-19. Study-wide context: Acute and convalescent COVID-19 specimens originated in the United States, Italy and Spain.

The germline CDR1 and CDR2 sequences are SGDLS and YYNGEE. The CDR3 has 13 residues. Trimming pared 3 bases from V and 4 bases from J, leaving 8 bases between. In the study's own analysis: Amplification of reference gene primers was used by the study to estimate nucleated cell counts. Generated by immunoSEQ multiplex PCR, the TCRdb table keeps only in-frame clones and is missing some. Clonal size and the V and J genes are those of that table, whereas D and trimming came from the DNA. The table has about 400,000 clones, around 87% seen once. The TCR originated in a human donor in a cohort sampled during active COVID-19. The chain has TRBV9 and TRBJ2-1, with TRBD2 as a possible D gene (6 bases). Sequencing used peripheral blood. This chain's CDR3 is CASSGGAYNEQFF. CDR3 nucleotides: TGTGCCAGCAGCGGCGGGGCGTACAATGAGCAGTTCTTC.